This TCR beta chain was recorded in a study of T-cell memory formation after mild COVID-19. In TCRdb, the 5' RACE reads were re-called with MiXCR into one record per CDR3 protein. The data contain 300,000 to 400,000 distinct CDR3 sequences, more than 15% of them singletons. V dropped 1 base and J dropped 5 bases, with 6 bases sitting between them. The CDR3 spans 12 residues. The germline CDR1 and CDR2 sequences are KGHSH and LQKENI. The genes are TRBV18 and TRBJ2-7; no reliable D call. This receptor was obtained from a young man who had mild COVID-19 (a few samples of this study predate the infection). Cell type and time point are not known. The specimen was PBMCs or a T cell subset sorted from them (not recorded which). CDR3 nucleotides: TGTGCCAGCTCACCACGGTACGACGAGCAGTACTTC. Translation gives CASSPRYDEQYF.